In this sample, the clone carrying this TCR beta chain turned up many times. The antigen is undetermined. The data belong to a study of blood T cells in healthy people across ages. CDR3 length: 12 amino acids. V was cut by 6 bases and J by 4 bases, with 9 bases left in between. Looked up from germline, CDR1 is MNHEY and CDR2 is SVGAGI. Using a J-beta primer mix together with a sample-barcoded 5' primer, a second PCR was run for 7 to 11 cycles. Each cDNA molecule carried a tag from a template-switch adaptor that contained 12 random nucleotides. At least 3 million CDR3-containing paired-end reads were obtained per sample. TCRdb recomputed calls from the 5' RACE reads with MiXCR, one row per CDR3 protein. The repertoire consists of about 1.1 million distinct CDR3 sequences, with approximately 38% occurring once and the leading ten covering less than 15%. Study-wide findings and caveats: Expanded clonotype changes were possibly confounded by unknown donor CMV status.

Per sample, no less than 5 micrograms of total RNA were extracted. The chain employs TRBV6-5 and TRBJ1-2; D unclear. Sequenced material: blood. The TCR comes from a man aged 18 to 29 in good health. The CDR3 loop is CASSTPGYGYTF. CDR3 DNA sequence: TGTGCCAGCAGCACTCCCGGCTATGGCTACACCTTC.